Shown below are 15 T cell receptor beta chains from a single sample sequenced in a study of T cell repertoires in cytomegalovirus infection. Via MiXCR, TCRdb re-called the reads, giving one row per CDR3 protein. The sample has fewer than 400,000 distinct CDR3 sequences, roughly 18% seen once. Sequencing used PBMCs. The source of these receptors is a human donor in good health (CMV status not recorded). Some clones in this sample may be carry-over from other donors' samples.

This CDR3 reads CASSLETYTEAFF. Here the CDR3 DNA reads TGTGCCAGCAGCTTAGAGACTTACACTGAAGCTTTCTTT. The V call is TRBV7-8, the J call TRBJ1-1, with D unclear. The ends were cut back, 1 base at V and 3 bases at J, with 6 bases in the middle. The germline V gene has CDR1 SGHVS and CDR2 FQNEAQ. The CDR3 sequence is 13 residues long.

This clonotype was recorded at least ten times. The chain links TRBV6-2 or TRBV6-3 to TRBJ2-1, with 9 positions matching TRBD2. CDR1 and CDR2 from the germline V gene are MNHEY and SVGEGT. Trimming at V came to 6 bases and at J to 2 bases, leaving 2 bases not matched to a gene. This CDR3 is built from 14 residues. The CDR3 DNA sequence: TGTGCCAGCAGGACTAGCGGTACCTACAATGAGCAGTTCTTC. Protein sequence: CASRTSGTYNEQFF.

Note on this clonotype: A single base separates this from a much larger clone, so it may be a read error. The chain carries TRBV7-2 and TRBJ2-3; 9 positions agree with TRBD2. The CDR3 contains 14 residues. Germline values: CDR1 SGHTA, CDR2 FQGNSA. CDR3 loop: CASRAGGITDMQYF. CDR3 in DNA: TGTGCCAGCAGGGCGGGGGGGATCACAGATATGCAGTATTTT. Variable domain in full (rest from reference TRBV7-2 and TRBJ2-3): GAGVSQSPSNKVTEKGKDVELRCDPISGHTALYWYRQSLGQGLEFLIYFQGNSAPDKSGLPSDRFSAERTGGSVSTLTIQRTQQEDSAVYLCASRAGGITDMQYFGPGTRLTVL.

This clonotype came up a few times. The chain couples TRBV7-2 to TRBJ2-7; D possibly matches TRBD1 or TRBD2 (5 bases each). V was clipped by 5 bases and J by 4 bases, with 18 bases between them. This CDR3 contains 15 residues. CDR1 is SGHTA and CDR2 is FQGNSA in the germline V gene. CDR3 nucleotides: TGTGCCAGCAGCCCTATCGGGACGGAGGATTACGAGCAGTACTTC. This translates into CASSPIGTEDYEQYF.

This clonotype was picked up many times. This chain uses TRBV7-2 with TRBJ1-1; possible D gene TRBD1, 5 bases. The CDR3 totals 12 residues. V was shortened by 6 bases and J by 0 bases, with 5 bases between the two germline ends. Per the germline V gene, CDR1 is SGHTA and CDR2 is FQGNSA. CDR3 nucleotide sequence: TGTGCCAGCAGACAGGTGAACACTGAAGCTTTCTTT. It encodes CASRQVNTEAFF.

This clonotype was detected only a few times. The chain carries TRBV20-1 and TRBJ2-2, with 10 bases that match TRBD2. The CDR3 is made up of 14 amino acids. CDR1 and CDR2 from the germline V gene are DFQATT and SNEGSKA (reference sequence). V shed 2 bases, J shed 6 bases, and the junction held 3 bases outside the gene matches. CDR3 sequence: CSARSGRAPGELFF. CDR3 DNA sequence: TGCAGTGCTAGAAGCGGGAGGGCCCCCGGGGAGCTGTTTTTT.

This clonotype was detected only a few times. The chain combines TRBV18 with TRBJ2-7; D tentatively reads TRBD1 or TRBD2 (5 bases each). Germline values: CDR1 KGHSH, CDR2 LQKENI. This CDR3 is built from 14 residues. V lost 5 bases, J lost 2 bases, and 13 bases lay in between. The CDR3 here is CASSRGAGTYEQYF. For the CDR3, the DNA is TGTGCCAGCTCAAGGGGCGCGGGTACCTACGAGCAGTACTTC.

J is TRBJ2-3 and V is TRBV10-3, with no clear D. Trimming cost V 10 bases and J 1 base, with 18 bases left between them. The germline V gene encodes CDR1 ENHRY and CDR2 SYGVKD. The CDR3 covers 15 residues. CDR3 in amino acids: CATRPGDGRTDTQYF. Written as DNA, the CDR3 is TGTGCCACCCGACCAGGCGATGGCCGCACAGATACGCAGTATTTT.

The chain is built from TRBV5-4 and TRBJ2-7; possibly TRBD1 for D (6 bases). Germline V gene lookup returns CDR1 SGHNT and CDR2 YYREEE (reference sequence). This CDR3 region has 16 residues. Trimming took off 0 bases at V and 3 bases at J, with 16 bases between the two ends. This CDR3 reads CASSLGTRGGRYEQYF. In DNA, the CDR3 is TGTGCCAGCAGCTTGGGAACTAGAGGGGGTCGCTACGAGCAGTACTTC. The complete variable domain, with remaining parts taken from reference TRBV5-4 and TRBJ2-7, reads ETGVTQSPTHLIKTRGQQVTLRCSSQSGHNTVSWYQQALGQGPQFIFQYYREEENGRGNFPPRFSGLQFPNYSSELNVNALELDDSALYLCASSLGTRGGRYEQYFGPGTRLTVT.

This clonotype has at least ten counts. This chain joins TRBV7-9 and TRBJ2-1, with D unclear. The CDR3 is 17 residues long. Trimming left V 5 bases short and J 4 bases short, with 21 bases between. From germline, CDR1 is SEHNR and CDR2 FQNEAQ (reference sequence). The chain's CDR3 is CASSNADHTSFYNEQFF. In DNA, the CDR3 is TGTGCCAGCAGCAACGCGGACCACACGTCCTTTTACAATGAGCAGTTCTTC.

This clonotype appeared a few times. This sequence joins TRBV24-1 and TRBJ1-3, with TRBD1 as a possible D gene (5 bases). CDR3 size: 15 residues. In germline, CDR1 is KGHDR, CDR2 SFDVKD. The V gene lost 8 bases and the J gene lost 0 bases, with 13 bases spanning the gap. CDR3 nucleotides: TGTGCCACCAAGGGACGCCCGGACTCTGGAAACACCATATATTTT. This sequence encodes CATKGRPDSGNTIYF.

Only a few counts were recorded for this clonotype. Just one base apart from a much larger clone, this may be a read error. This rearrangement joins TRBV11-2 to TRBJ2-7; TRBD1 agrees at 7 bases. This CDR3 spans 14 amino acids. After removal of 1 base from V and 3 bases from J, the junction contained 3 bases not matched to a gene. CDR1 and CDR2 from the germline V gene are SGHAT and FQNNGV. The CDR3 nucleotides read TGTGCCAGCAGCTTAGCGACAGGGAACTACGAGCAGTACTTC. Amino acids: CASSLATGNYEQYF. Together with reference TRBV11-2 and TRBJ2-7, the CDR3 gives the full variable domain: EAGVAQSPRYKIIEKRQSVAFWCNPISGHATLYWYQQILGQGPKLLIQFQNNGVVDDSQLPKDRFSAERLKGVDSTLKIQPAKLEDSAVYLCASSLATGNYEQYFGPGTRLTVT.

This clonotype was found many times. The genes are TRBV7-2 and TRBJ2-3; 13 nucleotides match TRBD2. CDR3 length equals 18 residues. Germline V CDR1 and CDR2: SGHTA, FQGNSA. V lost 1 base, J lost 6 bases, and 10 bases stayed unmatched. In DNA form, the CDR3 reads TGTGCCAGCAGCTTAGTAGGTGGACTAGCGGGAGTTTCCGATACGCAGTATTTT. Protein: CASSLVGGLAGVSDTQYF.

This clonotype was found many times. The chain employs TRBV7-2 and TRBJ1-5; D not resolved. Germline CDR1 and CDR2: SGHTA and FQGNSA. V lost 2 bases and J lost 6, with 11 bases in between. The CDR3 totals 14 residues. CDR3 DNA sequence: TGTGCCAGCAGCTTACGGCCCGAGGGTCAGCCCCAGCATTTT. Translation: CASSLRPEGQPQHF.

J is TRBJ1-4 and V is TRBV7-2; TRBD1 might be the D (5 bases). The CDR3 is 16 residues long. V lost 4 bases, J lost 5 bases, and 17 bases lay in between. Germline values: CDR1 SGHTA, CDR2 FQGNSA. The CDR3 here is CASSSNPARENEKLFF. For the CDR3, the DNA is TGTGCCAGCAGCTCGAACCCCGCCAGGGAGAATGAAAAACTGTTTTTT.